The 23 T cell receptor beta chains listed next were all sequenced from one sample in a study of CD8 T cells in ankylosing spondylitis. Study-level findings and limits: It appeared that ankylosing spondylitis blood was characterized by a TCR beta motif of about 8 highly homologous variants.

TCRdb fed the 5' RACE reads into MiXCR, producing one record per CDR3 protein. The table includes roughly 400,000 distinct CDR3 sequences, 20% to 25% detected once. For these receptors, no antigen is known. Sample: blood, either unsorted or a sorted T cell fraction (not recorded which). The receptors derive from a male donor with ankylosing spondylitis.

This clonotype has more than one count but fewer than ten. The chain carries TRBV5-1 and TRBJ1-2; 8 nucleotides match TRBD1. V was pared by 4 bases and J by 3 bases, with 5 bases of the junction left unmatched. CDR1 and CDR2 from the germline V gene are SGHRS and YFSETQ. This CDR3 spans 14 amino acids. DNA of the CDR3: TGCGCCAGCAGCCCGGACAGGGATGACTATGGCTACACCTTC. This gives the protein CASSPDRDDYGYTF.

This clonotype has only a few counts. The chain combines TRBV3-1 with TRBJ1-4; 8 nucleotides match TRBD1. Per germline, CDR1 LGHDT and CDR2 YNNKEL (reference sequence). V lost 4 bases to trimming and J lost 6 bases; unmatched junction nucleotides: 7. This CDR3 has 15 residues. The CDR3 region is CASSLVRGPDEKLFF. The DNA for the CDR3 is TGTGCCAGCAGCCTCGTCAGGGGGCCGGATGAAAAACTGTTTTTT.

The rearrangement links TRBV7-8 to TRBJ2-6, with TRBD2 matching over 9 bases. This CDR3 spans 17 amino acids. CDR1 and CDR2 from the germline V gene are SGHVS and FQNEAQ. J was trimmed by 2 bases and V by 1 base; bases with no gene match: 3. The CDR3 spells CASSLVAGVTGANVLTF. DNA of the CDR3: TGTGCCAGCAGCTTAGTAGCGGGAGTAACTGGGGCCAACGTCCTGACTTTC. Full variable domain (missing parts from reference TRBV7-8 and TRBJ2-6): GAGVSQSPRYKVAKRGQDVALRCDPISGHVSLFWYQQALGQGPEFLTYFQNEAQLDKSGLPSDRFFAERPEGSVSTLKIQRTQQEDSAVYLCASSLVAGVTGANVLTFGAGSRLTVL.

V is TRBV7-9 and J is TRBJ2-3; D gene uncertain. Germline-derived CDR1 and CDR2 are SEHNR and FQNEAQ (reference sequence). CDR3 size: 12 residues. V lost 2 bases to trimming and J lost 10 bases, with 10 bases between them. The CDR3 loop is CASSLPRDAQYF. CDR3 coding DNA: TGTGCCAGCAGCTTACCAAGGGATGCGCAGTATTTT.

The chain joins TRBV4-3 to TRBJ2-7; 10 positions agree with TRBD2. The germline CDR1 and CDR2 sequences are LGHNA and YSLEER. This CDR3 region has 17 residues. The V segment lost 0 bases and the J segment 2 bases; nucleotides outside the gene matches: 7. This CDR3 reads CASSQDRASGGAYEQYF. DNA for the CDR3: TGCGCCAGCAGCCAAGATCGGGCTAGCGGGGGTGCCTACGAGCAGTACTTC.

This clonotype has only a few counts. The chain employs TRBV14 and TRBJ1-1, with D unresolved. Trimming pared 2 bases from V and 6 bases from J, leaving 7 bases between. The germline gives CDR1 SGHDN, CDR2 FVKESK. The CDR3 sequence is 12 residues long. The CDR3 nucleotides read TGTGCCAGCAGCCAAATGAGGGCTGAAGCTTTCTTT. Its translation is CASSQMRAEAFF.

V usage is TRBV2 and J usage is TRBJ2-1; 7 nucleotides align to TRBD2. The ends lost 2 bases at V and 8 bases at J; junction bases unmatched: 6. The germline gives CDR1 SNHLY, CDR2 FYNNEI. This CDR3 spans 14 amino acids. CDR3 coding DNA: TGTGCCAGCAGTGAATGGGGAGGGATCGATGAGCAGTTCTTC. Protein: CASSEWGGIDEQFF.

A few counts support this clonotype. This sequence joins TRBV12-3 or TRBV12-4 and TRBJ2-1; no firm D call. This CDR3 contains 12 residues. V dropped 5 bases and J dropped 9 bases, with 11 bases sitting between them. In nucleotides, the CDR3 is TGTGCCAGCAGTGCCGAGTATGTTGAGCAGTTCTTC. Translation gives CASSAEYVEQFF.

This clonotype was picked up a small number of times. The rearrangement joins TRBV9 to TRBJ2-1; 7 bases match TRBD2. Germline assignment: CDR1 SGDLS and CDR2 YYNGEE. Unmatched junction bases numbered 3, after V lost 5 bases and J lost 1 base. CDR3 size: 14 residues. Here the CDR3 reads CASSVGGSYNEQFF. CDR3 coding DNA: TGTGCCAGCAGTGTGGGGGGGTCCTACAATGAGCAGTTCTTC.

The CDR3 region has the DNA TGTGCCAGCGTCGTGACCGGGTACTACGAGCAGTACTTC. Translated, it gives CASVVTGYYEQYF. V and J are TRBV6-1 and TRBJ2-7; D remains ambiguous. Trimming stripped 8 bases from V and 3 bases from J, with 14 bases between. The CDR3 extends over 13 amino acids. Germline CDR1 is MNHNS and CDR2 is SASEGT.

Remarks on this clonotype: Its ends do not fully match the called genes, so a read error is possible. The chain recombines TRBV6-1 with TRBJ2-7; TRBD1 aligns across 9 bases. The germline V gene has CDR1 MNHNS and CDR2 SASEGT. CDR3 length equals 17 residues. CDR3 in amino acids: CTSNPGQGASGAYEQYF. The CDR3 DNA reads as TGTACCAGCAATCCGGGACAGGGCGCATCTGGAGCCTACGAGCAGTACTTC.

Only a few counts were recorded for this clonotype. This chain uses TRBV18 with TRBJ2-1; D tentatively reads TRBD1 or TRBD2 (7 bases each). V was cut by 4 bases and J by 3 bases, with 13 bases left in between. The CDR3 loop spans 15 amino acids. Per the germline V gene, CDR1 is KGHSH and CDR2 is LQKENI. The CDR3 sequence is CASSLRGGNYNEQFF. CDR3 sequence (DNA): TGTGCCAGCTCACTCAGGGGGGGGAACTACAATGAGCAGTTCTTC.

The V call is TRBV12-3 or TRBV12-4, the J call TRBJ1-1; a possible D gene is TRBD1 (6 bases). Trimming pared 5 bases from V and 1 base from J, leaving 14 bases between. This CDR3 spans 15 amino acids. The DNA for the CDR3 is TGTGCCAGCAGTCCCCTTCGGACAGCGAACACTGAAGCTTTCTTT. This sequence encodes CASSPLRTANTEAFF.

The CDR3 reads CASSLDFSMQFF. The CDR3 bases are TGTGCCAGCAGCTTAGACTTTAGTATGCAGTTCTTC. The rearrangement links TRBV7-9 to TRBJ2-1; no clear D gene. The V gene lost 1 base and the J gene lost 12 bases, with 10 bases spanning the gap. Per germline, CDR1 SEHNR and CDR2 FQNEAQ (reference sequence). The CDR3 spans 12 residues.

As DNA, the CDR3 is TGTGCCAGCAGTTTGGAGCTCGGGAACCCGTACTTC. This translates into CASSLELGNPYF. The V gene is TRBV28, the J gene TRBJ2-4, with a possible D match to TRBD2 (5 bases). Germline V lookup: CDR1 MDHEN, CDR2 SYDVKM. V was trimmed by 3 bases and J by 15 bases, leaving 15 bases between them. The CDR3 totals 12 residues. Full variable domain (missing parts from reference TRBV28 and TRBJ2-4): DVKVTQSSRYLVKRTGEKVFLECVQDMDHENMFWYRQDPGLGLRLIYFSYDVKMKEKGDIPEGYSVSREKKERFSLILESASTNQTSMYLCASSLELGNPYFGAGTRLSVL.

V gene TRBV7-2 combines with J gene TRBJ2-1, with unresolved D. Germline V gene sequence: CDR1 SGHTA, CDR2 FQGNSA. V shed 5 bases and J shed 3 bases, with 14 bases lying between them. The CDR3 spans 15 residues. CDR3 bases: TGTGCCAGCAGCCGATCGGTACCAGACTACAATGAGCAGTTCTTC. It codes for CASSRSVPDYNEQFF.

In its sample, this clonotype was seen a few times. This rearrangement joins TRBV20-1 to TRBJ1-1, with 8 bases that match TRBD1. The germline CDR1 and CDR2 sequences are DFQATT and SNEGSKA (reference sequence). V lost 0 bases, J lost 3 bases, and 3 bases stayed unmatched. The CDR3 has 14 amino acids. The CDR3 bases are TGCAGTGCTAGAGAAACAGGGGGTTACACTGAAGCTTTCTTT. Protein sequence: CSARETGGYTEAFF.

The sample holds a few counts of this clonotype. The chain uses TRBV12-3 or TRBV12-4 and TRBJ2-3, with D perhaps matching TRBD2 (5 bases). CDR3 length equals 14 residues. Trimming took 5 bases from V and 2 from J, leaving 11 bases between them. The CDR3 coding sequence is TGTGCCAGCAGTCCCGGGATCAACACAGATACGCAGTATTTT. Encoded protein: CASSPGINTDTQYF.

This clonotype was counted only a few times. The J gene is TRBJ2-1, the V gene TRBV29-1; TRBD1 matches at 7 bases. The V gene end was trimmed by 3 bases and the J gene end by 0 bases; junction bases not matched to a gene: 5. The CDR3 spans 15 residues. Germline V gene data show CDR1 as SQVTM and CDR2 as ANQGSEA. The CDR3 region is CSVEVDRSSYNEQFF. The CDR3 DNA reads TGCAGCGTTGAGGTGGACAGGAGCTCCTACAATGAGCAGTTCTTC.

The J gene is TRBJ1-1, the V gene TRBV7-9; 9 bases match TRBD1. In germline, CDR1 is SEHNR, CDR2 FQNEAQ (reference sequence). With V trimmed by 6 bases and J by 5 bases, 7 bases remained unmatched. The CDR3 covers 14 residues. The DNA of the CDR3 is TGTGCCAGCAGTTACAGGGGGCGGTCAACTGAAGCTTTCTTT. It codes for CASSYRGRSTEAFF.

The V gene is TRBV7-9, the J gene TRBJ2-1, with TRBD2 matching 9 bases. The CDR3 length is 15 residues. The V gene's germline CDR1 is SEHNR and CDR2 FQNEAQ (reference sequence). V dropped 2 bases and J dropped 5; count of bases not matched to a gene: 4. The CDR3 reads CASSLPLAGNNEQFF. In DNA form, the CDR3 reads TGTGCCAGCAGCTTACCCCTAGCGGGGAACAATGAGCAGTTCTTC.

J is TRBJ2-7 and V is TRBV29-1; D is undetermined. The germline V and J ends were trimmed by 5 bases and 2 bases, with 13 bases remaining between them. The CDR3 spans 13 residues. Germline assignment: CDR1 SQVTM and CDR2 ANQGSEA. CDR3 sequence reads: CSVRRSSPYEQYF. The CDR3 DNA sequence: TGCAGCGTTCGTCGCAGCAGTCCCTACGAGCAGTACTTC.

The chain uses TRBV28 and TRBJ1-2, with D tentatively TRBD1 (6 bases). This CDR3 is built from 16 residues. Germline V gives CDR1 MDHEN, CDR2 SYDVKM. Between the trimmed V and J ends, which lost 4 bases and 4 bases, there was a span of 19 bases. The CDR3 protein is CASSSPLGTSRYGYTF. In DNA, the CDR3 is TGTGCCAGCAGTTCGCCACTCGGGACATCGCGCTATGGCTACACCTTC.